A selection of T cell receptor beta chains follows, all from one sample in a study of cytomegalovirus exposure and HLA in healthy donors. Measured with immunoSEQ multiplex PCR; TCRdb has only the in-frame clones, and not every one. The sample holds approximately 150,000 clones, roughly 70% seen once. The material sequenced was PBMCs. All receptors come from a male donor in good health and CMV-seronegative. The CDR3 runs from the conserved cysteine through the conserved F or W. The order of the fields is V gene, J gene, clone size, D gene, CDR3 DNA, CDR3 protein. A D gene is named only where the DNA matches it firmly. A row's size may be missing; if present it is once, few, many or a size class.

>TRBV18|TRBJ2-7|NA|NA
TGTGCCAGCTCCCCGCGAACAGGGACCTACGAGCAGTACTTC
CASSPRTGTYEQYF
>TRBV30|TRBJ1-1|NA|TRBD1
TGTGCCTGGAGTTTCCGACAGGGCCGGCGGATGGCCACTGAAGCTTTCTTT
CAWSFRQGRRMATEAFF
>TRBV30|TRBJ1-2|NA|TRBD1
TGTGCCTCGGGGGCCGGGACAGGGACTTTCTACACCTTC
CASGAGTGTFYTF
>TRBV10-3|TRBJ2-4|NA|NA
TGTGCCATCAGTGAGTCGGGCAGGGGAAACATTCAGTACTTC
CAISESGRGNIQYF
>TRBV28|TRBJ2-7|NA|TRBD1
TGTGCCAGCAGAACCGGGACAGGGATACCCTACGAGCAGTACTTC
CASRTGTGIPYEQYF
>TRBV28|TRBJ1-5|once|TRBD1
TGTGCCAGCAGGGGGACAGGGTTTATTTATCAGCCCCAGCATTTT
CASRGTGFIYQPQHF
>TRBV28|TRBJ2-7|NA|NA
TGTGCCAGCAGTACCTCAGAAGAGCAGTACTTC
CASSTSEEQYF
>TRBV5-1|TRBJ2-7|NA|TRBD2
TGCGCCAGCAGCACCGGCACTAGCGGGAGGGCTCCCTACGAGCAGTACTTC
CASSTGTSGRAPYEQYF
>TRBV5-1|TRBJ2-5|few|TRBD2
TGCGCCAGCAGCTCAACTAGCGGGGGGACGGGAGAGACCCAGTACTTC
CASSSTSGGTGETQYF
>TRBV30|TRBJ1-3|NA|NA
TGTGCCTGGAGACTCCACTCTGGAAACACCATATATTTT
CAWRLHSGNTIYF
>TRBV2|TRBJ2-3|NA|NA
TGTGCCAGCAGCTACACAGATACGCAGTATTTT
CASSYTDTQYF
>TRBV5-5|TRBJ2-1|NA|TRBD1
TGTGCCAGCAGCTGGATAGGGACAGCGCAGAATGAGCAGTTCTTC
CASSWIGTAQNEQFF
>TRBV6-6|TRBJ2-3|NA|NA
TGTGCCAGCAGTTACTTTGCGGATACGCAGTATTTT
CASSYFADTQYF
>TRBV6-1|TRBJ1-1|NA|NA
TGTGCCAGCGGGGGGACGCCGAACACTGAAGCTTTCTTT
CASGGTPNTEAFF
>TRBV5-6|TRBJ1-5|NA|TRBD1
TGTGCCAGCAGCGCCCGGGACAGTTCGAGTCAGCCCCAGCATTTT
CASSARDSSSQPQHF
>TRBV9|TRBJ2-7|NA|NA
TGTGCCAGCAGCGTAGCTCCGGCAGGATACGAGCAGTACTTC
CASSVAPAGYEQYF
>TRBV30|TRBJ2-3|NA|NA
TGTGCCTGGAGTGTACGGAGGGCAGATACGCAGTATTTT
CAWSVRRADTQYF
>TRBV10-3|TRBJ1-1|NA|TRBD1
TGTGCCATCAGTGAGTTAGGACAGGGGCCCACTGAAGCTTTCTTT
CAISELGQGPTEAFF
>TRBV5-4|TRBJ2-5|NA|NA
TGTGCCAGCAGCTTGGTACGTTCGGCTAGCCGAGAGACCCAGTACTTC
CASSLVRSASRETQYF
>TRBV29-1|TRBJ2-1|few|NA
TGCAGCGTTGGGAGCAACAATGAGCAGTTCTTC
CSVGSNNEQFF
>TRBV6-1|TRBJ1-4|few|TRBD1
TGTGCCAGCAGTGAGGGGGGACAGGGGGGCGAAAAACTGTTTTTT
CASSEGGQGGEKLFF
>TRBV30|TRBJ2-7|NA|NA
TGTGCCTGGAGTGTAGGGGTTAGCTCCTACGAGCAGTACTTC
CAWSVGVSSYEQYF
>TRBV6-5|TRBJ2-3|NA|TRBD2
TGTGCCAGCAGTTACTCGACTAGCGGGTTCACAGATACGCAGTATTTT
CASSYSTSGFTDTQYF
>TRBV9|TRBJ2-1|NA|TRBD2
TGTGCCAGCAGCGCTCCACCTAGCGGGAGCGATGCTGAGCAGTTCTTC
CASSAPPSGSDAEQFF
>TRBV27|TRBJ2-3|once|TRBD1
TGTGCCAGCAGTTCCACAAAGAGCGGCCTAGGGGGCGATACGCAGTATTTT
CASSSTKSGLGGDTQYF
>TRBV29-1|TRBJ2-3|NA|TRBD1
TGCAGCGCCGGGACAGGGGGCGCGACAGATACGCAGTATTTT
CSAGTGGATDTQYF
>TRBV28|TRBJ2-1|NA|NA
TGTGCCAGCAGACCCGGGGGGCAGGAGGGCAATGAGCAGTTCTTC
CASRPGGQEGNEQFF
>TRBV30|TRBJ2-1|NA|NA
TGTGCCTGGAGAGCTTTCCCGGGACTTTCAGACCCACAGTTCTTC
CAWRAFPGLSDPQFF
>TRBV29-1|TRBJ2-3|NA|NA
TGCAGCGTTGTACCTGCAGGGTCGATCACAGATACGCAGTATTTT
CSVVPAGSITDTQYF
>TRBV27|TRBJ1-1|NA|TRBD1
TGTGCCAGCAGGGGGACAGAACCTCTGAACACTGAAGCTTTCTTT
CASRGTEPLNTEAFF
>TRBV28|TRBJ2-3|NA|TRBD1
TGTGCCAGCAGTTTATGGCAGGGGGTAAGGGATACGCAGTATTTT
CASSLWQGVRDTQYF
>TRBV7-9|TRBJ2-3|NA|TRBD1
TGTGCCAGCAGCCCACAGGGGGGACTCACAGATACGCAGTATTTT
CASSPQGGLTDTQYF
>TRBV1|TRBJ2-2|NA|NA
TGCACCAGCAGCCGAGTTGGGCGGGGGGAAACCGGGGAGCTGTTTTTT
CTSSRVGRGETGELFF
>TRBV2|TRBJ1-5|few|TRBD1
TGTGCCAGCAGGCGGGAGGGGGCGACCAATCAGCCCCAGCATTTT
CASRREGATNQPQHF
>TRBV7-6|TRBJ2-7|NA|TRBD1
TGTGCCAGCAGCCCTTCTAGGGACAGCCCCTACGAGCAGTACTTC
CASSPSRDSPYEQYF
>TRBV7-9|TRBJ2-3|NA|TRBD1
TGTGCCAGCAGCTTGGGGACAGTCACAGATACGCAGTATTTT
CASSLGTVTDTQYF
>TRBV7-7|TRBJ1-1|NA|NA
TGTGCCAGCAGCTTAACAGAAGTCACTGAAGCTTTCTTT
CASSLTEVTEAFF
>TRBV7-9|TRBJ2-1|NA|NA
TGTGCCAGCGATGAAGTAGGACTCTCCTACAATGAGCAGTTCTTC
CASDEVGLSYNEQFF
>TRBV27|TRBJ2-7|few|NA
TGTGCCAGCAGTTTAGGCGGGTCAATCTACGAGCAGTACTTC
CASSLGGSIYEQYF
>TRBV5-4|TRBJ2-3|NA|TRBD2
TGTGCCAGCGGGGGGACTAGCGGGAGGACCACAGATACGCAGTATTTT
CASGGTSGRTTDTQYF
>TRBV5-4|TRBJ2-3|NA|TRBD2
TGTGCCAGCAGCCCGGGCGGGGGGGAGACGGATACGCAGTATTTT
CASSPGGGETDTQYF
>TRBV2|TRBJ1-5|NA|NA
TGTGCCAGCAGTAACAGGGACCCCTTCAATCAGCCCCAGCATTTT
CASSNRDPFNQPQHF
>TRBV28|TRBJ2-7|NA|TRBD1
TGTGCCAGCAGCACAGGGGTCCACTCCTACGAGCAGTACTTC
CASSTGVHSYEQYF
>TRBV7-2|TRBJ1-2|NA|TRBD1
TGTGCCAGCAGCTTGACAGGGGCGTACCCTAACTATGGCTACACCTTC
CASSLTGAYPNYGYTF
>TRBV6-5|TRBJ2-2|NA|NA
TGTGCCAGCAGTTACTCCCCCCCTACTAGCACCGGGGAGCTGTTTTTT
CASSYSPPTSTGELFF
>TRBV28|TRBJ2-3|few|TRBD2
TGTGCCTCCGCGGGGGGTAGCACAGATACGCAGTATTTT
CASAGGSTDTQYF
>TRBV2|TRBJ2-7|NA|NA
TGTGCCAGCACGGGGCAGGGGCCCTACGAGCAGTACTTC
CASTGQGPYEQYF
>TRBV18|TRBJ1-2|NA|NA
TGTGCCAGCTCACCACCCGGTTCGGGAAACTATGGCTACACCTTC
CASSPPGSGNYGYTF
>TRBV30|TRBJ1-2|once|NA
TGTGCCTGGAGATTCTCGGATGGCTACACCTTC
CAWRFSDGYTF
>TRBV7-9|TRBJ1-1|few|NA
TGTGCCAGCAGCCCTCAAGGGGCTTTGAACACTGAAGCTTTCTTT
CASSPQGALNTEAFF
>TRBV5-4|TRBJ2-3|NA|TRBD2
TGTGCCAGCAGCCCGCGGGCTAGCGGGAGTAATCCAGATACGCAGTATTTT
CASSPRASGSNPDTQYF
>TRBV25-1|TRBJ2-7|few|TRBD2
TGTGCCAGCAGGAGCGGGGGGGCCTACGAGCAGTACTTC
CASRSGGAYEQYF
>TRBV9|TRBJ1-5|NA|NA
TGTGCCAGCAGTACCGGGGAGGAGAGGGGTAATCAGCCCCAGCATTTT
CASSTGEERGNQPQHF
>TRBV7-9|TRBJ2-1|NA|NA
TGTGCCAGCAGCTTAGCGCCCAGAATAGGGGGTGAGCAGTTCTTC
CASSLAPRIGGEQFF
>TRBV5-1|TRBJ1-2|NA|NA
TGCGCCAGCAGCTTTAGCGGGGTGGTGGATGGCTACACCTTC
CASSFSGVVDGYTF
>TRBV11-2|TRBJ1-2|NA|NA
TGTGCCAGCAGCTTGAGGGCGTCGACTATGGGCTACACCTTC
CASSLRASTMGYTF
>TRBV29-1|TRBJ2-7|NA|TRBD2
TGCAGCGTTCGGGGGTTAGCGGGCCCCACCTACGAGCAGTACTTC
CSVRGLAGPTYEQYF
>TRBV6-1|TRBJ1-1|few|TRBD1
TGTGCCAGCAGTGGGATAGGACAGGGGGCAGGTGAAGCTTTCTTT
CASSGIGQGAGEAFF
>TRBV7-2|TRBJ2-7|few|NA
TGTGCCAGCAGCTTTACTTTGTCACGGGTCTACGAGCAGTACTTC
CASSFTLSRVYEQYF